This T cell receptor beta chain comes out of a study of T cells in tuberculosis. The germline V gene encodes CDR1 SGHAT and CDR2 FQNNGV. Trimming removed 5 bases at V and 1 base at J, with 12 bases between. The CDR3 has 15 residues. Repertoires were generated with immunoSEQ multiplex PCR, while TCRdb's copy carries only in-frame clones and drops some. Seen here are fewer than 35,000 clones, 95% to 96% observed once, and the top ten hold under 3%. This TCR was recovered from a donor between 10 and 35 years old with latent tuberculosis or without tuberculosis infection. Sequencing was performed on PBMCs. This chain joins TRBV11-2 and TRBJ1-3; D is perhaps TRBD1 (5 bases). CDR3 sequence (DNA): TGTGCCAGCAGCACACCTAGGGGATCTGGAAACACCATATATTTT. This gives the protein CASSTPRGSGNTIYF.